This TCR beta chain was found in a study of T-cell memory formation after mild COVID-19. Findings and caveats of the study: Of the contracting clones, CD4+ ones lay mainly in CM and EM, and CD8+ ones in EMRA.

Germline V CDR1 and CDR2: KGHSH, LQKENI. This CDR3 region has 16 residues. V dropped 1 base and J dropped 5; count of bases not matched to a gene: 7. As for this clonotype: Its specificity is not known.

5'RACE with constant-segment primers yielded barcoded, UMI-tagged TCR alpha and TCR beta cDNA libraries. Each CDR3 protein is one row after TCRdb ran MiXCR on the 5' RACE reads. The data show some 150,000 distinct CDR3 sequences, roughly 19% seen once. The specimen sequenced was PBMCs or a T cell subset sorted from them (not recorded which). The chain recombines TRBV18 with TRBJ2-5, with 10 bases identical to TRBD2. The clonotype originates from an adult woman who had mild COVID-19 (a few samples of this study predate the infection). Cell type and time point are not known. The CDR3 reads CASSPQLAGDGETQYF. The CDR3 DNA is TGTGCCAGCTCACCACAGCTAGCGGGAGACGGGGAGACCCAGTACTTC.